At least ten counts were recorded for the clone carrying this TCR beta chain. The antigen is undetermined. This sample is drawn from a study of Graves' ophthalmopathy and Graves' hyperthyroidism. Study-level points and caveats: Prediction of ophthalmopathy progression reached about 65% sensitivity and 72.22% specificity. Blood samples also showed most expanded thyroid clonotypes exceeding 0.001 frequency.

The CDR3 is 14 amino acids. V trimming: 9 bases; J trimming: 0 bases; junction bases outside the gene matches: 5. CDR1 and CDR2 (germline): LNHDA, SQIVND (reference sequence). For repertoire sequencing, the TCR beta CDR3 regions were amplified from RNA transcripts. The first-round RT-PCR employed HTBI primers together with the Qiagen OneStep RT-PCR kit. A multiplex PCR was then performed as the second round. TCRdb re-derived calls from the multiplex PCR reads in MiXCR, one entry per CDR3 protein. Of about 590,000 distinct CDR3 sequences in the sample, 35% to 40% were seen once. The material sequenced was peripheral blood or thyroid tissue (not recorded which). The rearrangement joins TRBV19 to TRBJ1-1; 9 bases fit TRBD1. The receptor was isolated from an adult man with Graves' hyperthyroidism. The CDR3 DNA is TGTGCCAGCCGACAGGGGGTCCTGAACACTGAAGCTTTCTTT. This translates into CASRQGVLNTEAFF.